Sequencing of this T cell receptor (beta chain) was carried out in a study of blood T cell repertoires in COVID-19. Trimming cost V 2 bases and J 6 bases; bases outside gene matches: 6. CDR1 is MNHEY, CDR2 SVGEGT, per germline. The CDR3 contains 15 residues. The table came from immunoSEQ multiplex PCR; TCRdb's copy has only in-frame clones and leaves some out. Here the sample spans around 220,000 clones, more than 75% being singletons. Only a few counts were recorded for this clone. Seattle enrolled patients during active infection and tracked them longitudinally. The receptor's source is an elderly woman with COVID-19, enrolled during active disease. The sequencing input was peripheral blood. The J gene is TRBJ1-5, the V gene TRBV6-2 or TRBV6-3, with 8 bases lining up with TRBD1. The CDR3 here is CASSYGQGVGQPQHF. The CDR3 nucleotides are TGTGCCAGCAGTTACGGACAGGGAGTCGGTCAGCCCCAGCATTTT.